This T cell receptor beta chain was sequenced for a study of OX40 agonist ivuxolimab in advanced cancers. Notes on this clone: Antigen: not known.

Study observations and caveats: CD8+ T cells showed, on average, more clonal expansion than CD4+ cells. CD4+ and CD8+ blood T cells expanded clonally by week 6 at 0.1 to 3.0 mg/kg.

Sequencing used immunoSEQ multiplex PCR; TCRdb keeps in-frame clones, though not all of them. The profile shows 20,000 to 25,000 clones, over 75% of them singletons. V lost 1 base and J lost 4, with 17 bases in between. The CDR3 extends over 16 amino acids. The TCR originated in an adult with an advanced solid tumor such as melanoma, head and neck, liver or kidney cancer. This chain links TRBV23-1 with TRBJ2-7, with D perhaps matching TRBD1 (6 bases). TRBV23-1 is known as an ORF, though its function is uncertain. The source material was CD4+ or CD8+ T cells sorted from blood, sampled in a trial of the OX40 agonist ivuxolimab. The DNA of the CDR3 is TGCGCCAGCAGTCAATGGGCAGGGGCTAGTCGGTACGAGCAGTACTTC. It codes for CASSQWAGASRYEQYF.